This TCR beta chain was recovered during a study of blood T cell repertoires in COVID-19. Assay: immunoSEQ multiplex PCR; the TCRdb copy retains only in-frame clones and omits some. This table has 71,000 or so clones, about 86% appearing once. The CDR3 contains 13 residues. Germline trimming cut 4 bases from V and 5 bases from J; bases unmatched to any gene: 4. CDR1 is SGHRS, CDR2 YFSETQ, per germline. The receptor's source is a man between 65 and 80 years old with acute or convalescent COVID-19. The sample taken for sequencing was peripheral blood. The rearrangement uses TRBV5-1 and TRBJ2-3; 7 nucleotides agree with TRBD2. CDR3 sequence reads: CASSGAGKDTQYF. In nucleotides, the CDR3 is TGCGCCAGCAGCGGAGCGGGGAAAGATACGCAGTATTTT.